This T cell receptor beta chain comes out of a study of regulatory T cells in long-lasting Graves disease. Both iRepertoire HTBI primers and Arm-PCR of CDR3 regions were used to build the TCR beta libraries. MiXCR was run by TCRdb on the multiplex PCR reads, yielding one entry per CDR3 protein. The profile shows 450,000 or so distinct CDR3 sequences, 22% of them singletons. The CDR3 spans 13 residues. V lost 5 bases and J lost 0, with 7 bases in between. Germline loops: CDR1 MNHEY, CDR2 SVGEGT. Time point specified: persistent/refractory GD, antithyroid drugs over 5 years with positive TRAb. PBMC RNA served as the TCR library source.

This receptor was taken from a female donor with Graves disease. This sequence joins TRBV6-2 or TRBV6-3 and TRBJ1-1; D ambiguous. The source was peripheral blood mononuclear cells (PBMCs), collected when the disease was refractory, from a patient treated with antithyroid drugs. This CDR3 is CASSAMMNTEAFF. The CDR3 nucleotides read TGTGCCAGCAGTGCTATGATGAACACTGAAGCTTTCTTT.